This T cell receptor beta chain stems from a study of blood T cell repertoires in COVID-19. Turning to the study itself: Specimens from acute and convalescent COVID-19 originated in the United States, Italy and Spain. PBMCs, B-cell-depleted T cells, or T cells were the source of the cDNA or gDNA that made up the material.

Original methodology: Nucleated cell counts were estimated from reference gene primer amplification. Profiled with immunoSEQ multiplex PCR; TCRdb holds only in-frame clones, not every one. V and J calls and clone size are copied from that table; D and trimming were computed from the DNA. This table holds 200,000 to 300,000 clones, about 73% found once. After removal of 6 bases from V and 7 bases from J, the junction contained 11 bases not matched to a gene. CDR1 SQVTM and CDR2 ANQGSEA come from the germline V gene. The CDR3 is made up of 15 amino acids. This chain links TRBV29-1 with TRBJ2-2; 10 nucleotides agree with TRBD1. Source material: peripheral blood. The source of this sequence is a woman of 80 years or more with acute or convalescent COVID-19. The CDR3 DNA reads TGCAGCGTAGCCGGGACAGGGGCTATAGGCGGGGAGCTGTTTTTT. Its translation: CSVAGTGAIGGELFF.